One and the same sample provided the 14 T cell receptor beta chains below, sequenced in a study of shared clonotypes between healthy human individuals. TCRdb's table, derived via immunoSEQ multiplex PCR, lists solely in-frame clones and lacks some. The sample comprises a few hundred thousand clones, about nine tenths of which are singletons, and about 17% rests with the top ten. Material for sequencing was memory CD8+ T cells sorted from blood. As to subset: CD45RO+ cells pooled with CCR7-negative TemRA cells. These receptors originate from a man aged 18 to 30 in good health.

V and J are TRBV6-5 and TRBJ1-3; D is ambiguous. CDR1 MNHEY and CDR2 SVGAGI come from the germline V gene. The CDR3 length is 14 residues. Trimming left V 1 base short and J 3 bases short, with 7 bases between. CDR3 amino acids: CASSYYIYGNTIYF. In nucleotides, the CDR3 is TGTGCCAGCAGTTACTACATATATGGAAACACCATATATTTT.

This chain links TRBV7-8 with TRBJ2-2, with TRBD2 matching 16 bases. The CDR3 has 21 amino acids. Germline V gene lookup returns CDR1 SGHVS and CDR2 FQNEAQ. J gave up 1 base and V 2 bases, and 10 bases lay outside the gene matches. CDR3 in amino acids: CASSLSFGTSGRAMNTGELFF. As DNA, the CDR3 is TGTGCCAGCAGCTTATCGTTCGGGACTAGCGGGAGGGCAATGAACACCGGGGAGCTGTTTTTT.

This chain links TRBV7-2 with TRBJ2-7, with D perhaps matching TRBD1 (6 bases). The CDR3 sequence is 16 residues long. Germline CDR1 is SGHTA and CDR2 is FQGNSA. Deletions cut 4 bases from V and 3 bases from J, with 19 bases between. DNA of the CDR3: TGTGCCAGCAGCTCCGACAGGTGGTTTCCGGGCTACGAGCAGTACTTC. This encodes CASSSDRWFPGYEQYF.

This clone was detected many times. The chain links TRBV12-5 to TRBJ2-7; D is perhaps TRBD2 (5 bases). The CDR3 consists of 15 residues. Germline V gene sequence: CDR1 LGHNT, CDR2 FRNRAP. V was pared by 1 base and J by 0 bases, with 10 bases between. For the CDR3, the DNA is TGTGCTAGTGGTTTGGACCGGGGTTACTCCTACGAGCAGTACTTC. Its protein product is CASGLDRGYSYEQYF.

Notes on this clone: The junction differs from germline at one of its ends, possibly a read error. CDR3 bases: TGTGCCAGCAGTTTAACCTCCTCCAATGAGCAGTTCTTC. Its translation is CASSLTSSNEQFF. The J gene is TRBJ2-1, the V gene TRBV27; D gene unclear. This CDR3 comprises 13 residues. CDR1 is MNHEY, CDR2 SMNVEV, per germline (reference sequence).

CDR3 sequence reads: CASSIRLSYEQYF. The CDR3 DNA reads as TGTGCCAGCAGTATAAGGCTCTCCTACGAGCAGTACTTC. V is TRBV13 and J is TRBJ2-7; D unresolved. Between the trimmed V and J ends, which lost 6 bases and 0 bases, there was a span of 9 bases. The CDR3 covers 13 residues. Germline V gives CDR1 PRHDT, CDR2 FYEKMQ (reference sequence).

The chain is built from TRBV19 and TRBJ1-2; D is possibly TRBD1 (5 bases). The CDR3 covers 15 residues. The germline CDR1 and CDR2 sequences are LNHDA and SQIVND (reference sequence). The ends were cut back, 7 bases at V and 0 bases at J, with 15 bases in the middle. CDR3 sequence (DNA): TGTGCCAGTACACAGGAGTTCCCTACTAACTATGGCTACACCTTC. Protein: CASTQEFPTNYGYTF. Filled out from reference TRBV19 and TRBJ1-2, the complete variable domain reads DGGITQSPKYLFRKEGQNVTLSCEQNLNHDAMYWYRQDPGQGLRLIYYSQIVNDFQKGDIAEGYSVSREKKESFPLTVTSAQKNPTAFYLCASTQEFPTNYGYTFGSGTRLTVV.

Only a few counts were recorded for this clone. V usage is TRBV21-1 and J usage is TRBJ2-3; no check of the table's D call, TRBD2, against the DNA was made. TRBV21-1 is tagged as a pseudogene. CDR3 length: 18 residues. The CDR3 DNA is TGTGCCAGCAGCAATGTCCCGTGTAGGACTAGCGGGAGTGATACGCAGTATTTT. Translation gives CASSNVPCRTSGSDTQYF.

V usage is TRBV6-1 and J usage is TRBJ2-7, with D unclear. The length of the CDR3 is 14 residues. The germline CDR1 and CDR2 sequences are MNHNS and SASEGT. Deletions cut 8 bases from V and 3 bases from J, with 17 bases between. The CDR3 loop reads CASCALVGVYEQYF. The CDR3 DNA is TGTGCCAGCTGTGCCTTAGTCGGAGTCTACGAGCAGTACTTC.

There are many counts of this clone. This chain links TRBV6-5 with TRBJ2-2; 12 bases agree with TRBD2. Germline CDR1 and CDR2: MNHEY and SVGAGI. This CDR3 has 16 residues. Trimming took 0 bases from V and 4 from J; bases not matched to a gene: 0. CDR3: CASSYSTSGSTGELFF. The DNA for the CDR3 is TGTGCCAGCAGTTACTCGACTAGCGGGAGCACCGGGGAGCTGTTTTTT.

The chain joins TRBV15 to TRBJ2-7; a possible D gene is TRBD2 (6 bases). Germline V CDR1 and CDR2: LNHNV, YYDKDF (reference sequence). This CDR3 is built from 15 residues. Trimming shortened V by 3 bases and J by 5 bases, and 17 bases separated the two germline ends. This CDR3 reads CATSRGSGPSDEQYF. As DNA, the CDR3 is TGTGCCACCAGCAGGGGTAGCGGTCCCTCGGACGAGCAGTACTTC.

In this sample, this clone turned up once. The chain recombines TRBV28 with TRBJ1-1, with D hard to call. Deletions cut 6 bases from V and 0 bases from J, with 8 bases between. The germline V gene has CDR1 MDHEN and CDR2 SYDVKM. This CDR3 has 13 amino acids. This CDR3 reads CASRPDMNTEAFF. The CDR3 nucleotides are TGTGCCAGCAGGCCTGATATGAACACTGAAGCTTTCTTT.

CDR3 protein: CASSAGGPLGEYF. The CDR3 DNA sequence: TGTGCCAGCAGCGCGGGCGGACCCCTGGGGGAGTACTTC. V usage is TRBV5-6 and J usage is TRBJ2-7, with D perhaps TRBD1 or TRBD2 (5 bases each). Germline V CDR1 and CDR2: SGHDT, YYEEEE. With 4 bases removed from V and 11 bases from J, the gap between germline ends came to 19 bases. This CDR3 region has 13 residues.

The V and J genes are TRBV9 and TRBJ1-2; 9 bases are a match to TRBD1. The CDR3 has 16 residues. Germline CDR1 SGDLS, CDR2 YYNGEE. V trimming: 3 bases; J trimming: 4 bases; junction bases outside the gene matches: 10. The DNA of the CDR3 is TGTGCCAGCAGCGCAACCGGGACAGGGTATATCTATGGCTACACCTTC. Protein sequence: CASSATGTGYIYGYTF.